This T cell receptor beta chain was sequenced for a study of spatial heterogeneity in lung cancer. Overall study context: Among detected sequences, beta-chain ones consistently exceeded alpha-chain ones in number. The average count in raw reads for each unique TCR and UMI combination exceeded 8.5 appearances.

TCRdb processed the 5' RACE reads anew with MiXCR; each CDR3 protein has one entry. The sample includes 4,000 or so distinct CDR3 sequences, about 8% of them seen just once. This clonotype counts as medium-sized. What it recognizes is unknown. Described time point: sample taken at primary tumor resection. Samples were donated by 72 untreated early-stage non-small cell lung cancer patients. Germline CDR1 is SQVTM and CDR2 is ANQGSEA. This CDR3 comprises 13 residues. Losses at the gene ends were 6 bases for V and 4 bases for J; bases not matched to a gene: 5. Findings and caveats of the study: The recorded estimate of tumor T cell coverage is approximately 7.7% for alpha chains and roughly 13% for beta chains. For expanded intratumoral alpha and beta TCRs, counts tracked tumor mutation counts.

This sequence was found in a male donor with early-stage non-small cell lung cancer. The sequenced sample was lung tumor tissue, obtained at surgery. V gene TRBV29-1 combines with J gene TRBJ1-4, with TRBD1 identical over 7 bases. CDR3 protein: CSVATGDNEKLFF. CDR3 DNA: TGCAGCGTAGCAACAGGGGATAATGAAAAACTGTTTTTT.